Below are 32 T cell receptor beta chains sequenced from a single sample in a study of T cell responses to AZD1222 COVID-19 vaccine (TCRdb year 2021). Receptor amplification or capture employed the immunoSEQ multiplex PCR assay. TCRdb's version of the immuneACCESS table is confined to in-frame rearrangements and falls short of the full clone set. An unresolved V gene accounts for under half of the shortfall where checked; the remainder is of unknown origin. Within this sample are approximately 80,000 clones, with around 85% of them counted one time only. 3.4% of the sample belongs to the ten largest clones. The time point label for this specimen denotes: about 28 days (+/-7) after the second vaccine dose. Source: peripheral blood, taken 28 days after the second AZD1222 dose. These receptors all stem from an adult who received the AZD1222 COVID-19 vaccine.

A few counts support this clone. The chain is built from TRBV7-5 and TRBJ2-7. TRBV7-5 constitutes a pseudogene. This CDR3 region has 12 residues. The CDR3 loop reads CARVGRDSEQYF. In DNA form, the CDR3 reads TGTGCCAGGGTTGGGAGAGACAGCGAGCAGTACTTC.

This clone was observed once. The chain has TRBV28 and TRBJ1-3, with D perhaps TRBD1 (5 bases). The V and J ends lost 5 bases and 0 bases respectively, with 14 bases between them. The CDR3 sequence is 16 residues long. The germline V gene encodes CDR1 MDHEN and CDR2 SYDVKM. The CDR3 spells CASSLAGDASGNTIYF. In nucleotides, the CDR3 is TGTGCCAGCAGTCTAGCGGGGGATGCCTCTGGAAACACCATATATTTT.

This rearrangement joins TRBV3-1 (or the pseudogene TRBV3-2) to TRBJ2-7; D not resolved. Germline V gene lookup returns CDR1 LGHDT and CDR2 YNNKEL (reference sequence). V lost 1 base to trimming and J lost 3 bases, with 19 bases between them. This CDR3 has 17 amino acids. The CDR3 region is CASSQGLRPLGRYEQYF. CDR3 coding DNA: TGTGCCAGCAGCCAAGGACTCAGACCTTTAGGCCGCTACGAGCAGTACTTC.

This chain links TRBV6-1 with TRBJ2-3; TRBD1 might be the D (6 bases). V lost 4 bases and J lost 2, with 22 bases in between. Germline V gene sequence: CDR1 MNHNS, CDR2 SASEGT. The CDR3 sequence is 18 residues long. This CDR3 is CASSAFTGTLTFTDTQYF. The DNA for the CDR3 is TGTGCCAGCAGTGCATTTACCGGGACACTAACCTTCACAGATACGCAGTATTTT.

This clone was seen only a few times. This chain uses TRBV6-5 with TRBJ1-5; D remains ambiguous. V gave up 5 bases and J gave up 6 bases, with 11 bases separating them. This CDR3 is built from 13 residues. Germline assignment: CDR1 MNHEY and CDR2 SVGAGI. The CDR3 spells CASSTGSTQPQHF. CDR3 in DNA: TGTGCCAGCAGTACCGGTAGTACTCAGCCCCAGCATTTT.

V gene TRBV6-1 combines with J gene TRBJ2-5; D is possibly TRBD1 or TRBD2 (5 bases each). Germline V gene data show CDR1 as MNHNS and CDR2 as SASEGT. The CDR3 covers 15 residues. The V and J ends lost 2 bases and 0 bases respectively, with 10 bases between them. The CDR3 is CASSELRDHQETQYF. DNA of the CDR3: TGTGCCAGCAGTGAACTAAGGGACCACCAAGAGACCCAGTACTTC.

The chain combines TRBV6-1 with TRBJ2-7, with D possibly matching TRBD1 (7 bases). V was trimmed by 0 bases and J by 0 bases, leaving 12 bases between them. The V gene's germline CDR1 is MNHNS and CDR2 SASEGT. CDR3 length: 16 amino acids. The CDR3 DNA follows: TGTGCCAGCAGTGAAGCTGGAGGGACAGCCTCCTACGAGCAGTACTTC. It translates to CASSEAGGTASYEQYF.

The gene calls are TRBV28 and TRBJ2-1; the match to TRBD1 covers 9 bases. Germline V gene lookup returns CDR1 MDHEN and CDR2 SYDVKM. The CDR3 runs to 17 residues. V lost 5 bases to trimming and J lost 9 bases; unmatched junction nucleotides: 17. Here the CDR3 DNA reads TGTGCCAGCAGTGCATCGGGACAGGGAATTCGGGGGGTTGAGCAGTTCTTC. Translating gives CASSASGQGIRGVEQFF.

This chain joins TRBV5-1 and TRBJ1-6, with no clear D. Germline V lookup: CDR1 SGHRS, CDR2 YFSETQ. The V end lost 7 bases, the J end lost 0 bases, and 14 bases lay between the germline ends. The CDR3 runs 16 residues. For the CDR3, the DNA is TGCGCCAGCCGACGCAGTGATAGCTCCTATAATTCACCCCTCCACTTT. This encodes CASRRSDSSYNSPLHF.

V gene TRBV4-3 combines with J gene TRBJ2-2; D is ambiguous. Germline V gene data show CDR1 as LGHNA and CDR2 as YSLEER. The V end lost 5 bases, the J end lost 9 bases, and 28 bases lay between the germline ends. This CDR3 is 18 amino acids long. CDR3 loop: CASSVPRFRPSRYRELFF. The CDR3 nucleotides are TGCGCCAGCAGCGTCCCCCGTTTCCGGCCCAGTAGGTACCGGGAGCTGTTTTTT.

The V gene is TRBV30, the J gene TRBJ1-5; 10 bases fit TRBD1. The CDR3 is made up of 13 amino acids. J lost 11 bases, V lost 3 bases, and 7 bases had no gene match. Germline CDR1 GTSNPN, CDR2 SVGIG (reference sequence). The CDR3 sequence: CAWRGQGLGSQHF. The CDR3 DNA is TGTGCCTGGAGGGGACAGGGGTTAGGGTCCCAGCATTTT.

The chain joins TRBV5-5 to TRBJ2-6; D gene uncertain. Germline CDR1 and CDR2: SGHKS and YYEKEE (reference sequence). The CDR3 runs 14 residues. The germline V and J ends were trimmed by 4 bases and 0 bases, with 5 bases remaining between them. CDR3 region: CASSRTSGANVLTF. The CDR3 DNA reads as TGTGCCAGCAGCCGGACCTCTGGGGCCAACGTCCTGACTTTC.

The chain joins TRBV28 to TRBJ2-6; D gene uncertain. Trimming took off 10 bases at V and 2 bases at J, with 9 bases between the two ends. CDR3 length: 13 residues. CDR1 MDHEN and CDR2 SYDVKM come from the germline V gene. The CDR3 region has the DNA TGTGCCATCCTCGAGGCTGGGGCCAACGTCCTGACTTTC. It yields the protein CAILEAGANVLTF.

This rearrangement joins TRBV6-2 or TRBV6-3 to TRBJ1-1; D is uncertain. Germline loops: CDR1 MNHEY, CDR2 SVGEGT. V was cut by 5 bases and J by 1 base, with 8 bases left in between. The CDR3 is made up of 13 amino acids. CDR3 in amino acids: CASSLQKNTEAFF. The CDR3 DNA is TGTGCCAGCAGTCTACAGAAGAACACTGAAGCTTTCTTT.

The CDR3 reads CAISESRGSVETQYF. The CDR3, as DNA: TGTGCCATCAGTGAGTCTAGGGGGTCCGTAGAGACCCAGTACTTC. The chain links TRBV10-3 to TRBJ2-5; D perhaps matches TRBD1 (6 bases). This CDR3 is built from 15 residues. V lost 0 bases, J lost 4 bases, and 12 bases lay in between. Looked up from germline, CDR1 is ENHRY and CDR2 is SYGVKD.

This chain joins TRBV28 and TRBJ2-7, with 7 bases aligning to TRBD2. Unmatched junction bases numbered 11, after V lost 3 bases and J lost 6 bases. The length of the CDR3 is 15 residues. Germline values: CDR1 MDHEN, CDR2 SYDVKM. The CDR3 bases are TGTGCCAGCAGTTTCCTCTGGGAGGGCCGACGCGAGCAGTACTTC. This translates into CASSFLWEGRREQYF.

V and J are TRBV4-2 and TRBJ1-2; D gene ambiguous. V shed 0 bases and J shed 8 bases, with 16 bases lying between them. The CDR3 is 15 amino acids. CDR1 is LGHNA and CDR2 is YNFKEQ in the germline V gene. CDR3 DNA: TGTGCCAGCAGCCAAGATCGGCGAAGGGTTGAAGGCTACACCTTC. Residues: CASSQDRRRVEGYTF.

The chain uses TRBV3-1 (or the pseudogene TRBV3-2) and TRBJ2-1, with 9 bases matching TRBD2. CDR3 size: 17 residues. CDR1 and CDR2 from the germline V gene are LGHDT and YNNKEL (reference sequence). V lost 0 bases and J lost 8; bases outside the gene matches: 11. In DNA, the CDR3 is TGTGCCAGCAGCCAAGATGTCTCAGCGGGGGGCGGCCATGAGCAGTTCTTC. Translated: CASSQDVSAGGGHEQFF.

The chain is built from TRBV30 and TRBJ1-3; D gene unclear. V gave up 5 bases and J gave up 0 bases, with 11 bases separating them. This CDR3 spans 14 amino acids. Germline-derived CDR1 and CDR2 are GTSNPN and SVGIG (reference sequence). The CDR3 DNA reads TGTGCCTGGTCGGCGGGGAGCTCTGGAAACACCATATATTTT. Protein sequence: CAWSAGSSGNTIYF.

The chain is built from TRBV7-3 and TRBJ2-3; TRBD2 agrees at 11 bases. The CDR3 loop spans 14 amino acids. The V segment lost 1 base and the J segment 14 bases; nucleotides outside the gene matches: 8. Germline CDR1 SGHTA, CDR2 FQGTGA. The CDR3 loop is CASSLIAGGRILYF. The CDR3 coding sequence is TGTGCCAGCAGCTTAATAGCGGGGGGGCGTATTCTGTATTTT.

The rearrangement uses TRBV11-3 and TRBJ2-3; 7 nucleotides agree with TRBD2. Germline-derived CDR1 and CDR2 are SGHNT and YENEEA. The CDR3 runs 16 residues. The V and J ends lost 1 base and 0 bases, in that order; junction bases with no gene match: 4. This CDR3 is CASSLGSGGSTDTQYF. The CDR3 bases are TGTGCCAGCAGCTTAGGATCGGGGGGAAGCACAGATACGCAGTATTTT.

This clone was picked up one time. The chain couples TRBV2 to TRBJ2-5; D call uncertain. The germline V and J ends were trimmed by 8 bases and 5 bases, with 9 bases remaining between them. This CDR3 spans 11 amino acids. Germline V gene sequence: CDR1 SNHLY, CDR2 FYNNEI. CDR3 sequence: CASRLVETQYF. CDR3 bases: TGTGCCAGCCGATTGGTTGAGACCCAGTACTTC.

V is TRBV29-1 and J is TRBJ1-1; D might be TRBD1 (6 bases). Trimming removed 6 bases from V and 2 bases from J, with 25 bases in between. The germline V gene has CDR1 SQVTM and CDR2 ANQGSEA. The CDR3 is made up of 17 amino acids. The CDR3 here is CSVRERVRGTPNTEAFF. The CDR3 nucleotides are TGCAGCGTCCGAGAGCGAGTGAGGGGGACCCCTAACACTGAAGCTTTCTTT.

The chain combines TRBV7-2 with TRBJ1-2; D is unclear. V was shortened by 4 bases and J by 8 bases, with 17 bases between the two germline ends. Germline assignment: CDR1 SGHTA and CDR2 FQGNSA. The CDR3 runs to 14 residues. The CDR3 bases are TGTGCCAGCAGCTCCTACCCCCCAACACGAGGCTACACCTTC. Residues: CASSSYPPTRGYTF.

Here the CDR3 DNA reads TGTGCCAGCAGCTTAGCCGGGTCCCGGGCAGATACGCAGTATTTT. This gives the protein CASSLAGSRADTQYF. The gene calls are TRBV7-2 and TRBJ2-3; D is uncertain. With 0 bases removed from V and 4 bases from J, the gap between germline ends came to 11 bases. Germline-derived CDR1 and CDR2 are SGHTA and FQGNSA. This CDR3 is 15 amino acids long.

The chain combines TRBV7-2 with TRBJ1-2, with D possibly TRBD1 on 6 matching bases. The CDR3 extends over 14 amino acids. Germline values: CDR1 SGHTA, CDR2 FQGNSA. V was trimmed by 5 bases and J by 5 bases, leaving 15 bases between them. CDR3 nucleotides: TGTGCCAGCAGCGCCGTGGGGGCTGGGTATGGCTACACCTTC. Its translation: CASSAVGAGYGYTF.

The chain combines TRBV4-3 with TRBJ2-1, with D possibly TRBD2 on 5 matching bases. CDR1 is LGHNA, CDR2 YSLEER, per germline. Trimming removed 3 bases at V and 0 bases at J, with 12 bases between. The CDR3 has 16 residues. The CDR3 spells CASSQNGVGSYNEQFF. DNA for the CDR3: TGCGCCAGCAGCCAGAACGGGGTGGGCTCCTACAATGAGCAGTTCTTC.

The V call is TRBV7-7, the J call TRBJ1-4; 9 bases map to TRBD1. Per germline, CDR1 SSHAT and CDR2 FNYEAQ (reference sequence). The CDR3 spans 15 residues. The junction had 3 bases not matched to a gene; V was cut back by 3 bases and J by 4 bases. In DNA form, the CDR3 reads TGTGCCAGCAGCTTTATGGGACAGGGTAATGAAAAACTGTTTTTT. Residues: CASSFMGQGNEKLFF.

Here the CDR3 reads CASSVNREWNTEAFF. CDR3 coding DNA: TGTGCCAGTAGTGTCAACAGGGAGTGGAACACTGAAGCTTTCTTT. V is TRBV19 and J is TRBJ1-1; D is perhaps TRBD1 (6 bases). V lost 5 bases and J lost 1, with 14 bases in between. The germline V gene encodes CDR1 LNHDA and CDR2 SQIVND (reference sequence). The CDR3 extends over 15 amino acids.

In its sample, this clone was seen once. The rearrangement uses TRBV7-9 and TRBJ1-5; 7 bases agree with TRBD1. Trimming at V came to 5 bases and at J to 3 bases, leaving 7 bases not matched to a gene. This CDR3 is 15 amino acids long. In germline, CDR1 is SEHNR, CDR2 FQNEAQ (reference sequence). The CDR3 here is CASSPGQQNNQPQHF. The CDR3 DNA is TGTGCCAGCAGCCCGGGACAGCAAAACAATCAGCCCCAGCATTTT. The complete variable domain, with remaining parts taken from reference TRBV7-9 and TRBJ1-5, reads DTGVSQNPRHKITKRGQNVTFRCDPISEHNRLYWYRQTLGQGPEFLTYFQNEAQLEKSRLLSDRFSAERPKGSFSTLEIQRTEQGDSAMYLCASSPGQQNNQPQHFGDGTRLSIL.

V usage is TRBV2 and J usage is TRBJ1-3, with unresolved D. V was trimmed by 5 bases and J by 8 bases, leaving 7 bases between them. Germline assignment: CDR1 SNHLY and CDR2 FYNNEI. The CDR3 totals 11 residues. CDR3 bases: TGTGCCAGCAGTTGGAGGGACACCATATATTTT. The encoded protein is CASSWRDTIYF.

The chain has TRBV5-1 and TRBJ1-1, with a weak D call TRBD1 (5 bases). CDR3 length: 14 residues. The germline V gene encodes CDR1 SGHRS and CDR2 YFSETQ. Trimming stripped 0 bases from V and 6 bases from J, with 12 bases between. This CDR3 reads CASSLDDPTAEAFF. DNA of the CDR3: TGCGCCAGCAGCTTGGACGATCCGACAGCTGAAGCTTTCTTT. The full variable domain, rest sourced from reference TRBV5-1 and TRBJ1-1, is KAGVTQTPRYLIKTRGQQVTLSCSPISGHRSVSWYQQTPGQGLQFLFEYFSETQRNKGNFPGRFSGRQFSNSRSEMNVSTLELGDSALYLCASSLDDPTAEAFFGQGTRLTVV.